Each of the 18 T cell receptor beta chains below was sequenced from the same sample in a study of cytomegalovirus exposure and HLA in healthy donors. It was with 60 Vbeta and 13 Jbeta primers that the PCR ran. The data were produced by immunoSEQ multiplex PCR, yet TCRdb's version contains in-frame clones alone and is incomplete. The sample carries just under 70,000 clones, roughly four fifths recorded once. Sequenced sample: PBMCs. The receptors come from a human donor in good health.

The rearrangement links TRBV5-1 to TRBJ1-6, with TRBD1 matching over 9 bases. V was pared by 4 bases and J by 6 bases, with 8 bases of the junction left unmatched. The germline CDR1 and CDR2 sequences are SGHRS and YFSETQ. The CDR3 sequence is 16 residues long. The DNA for the CDR3 is TGCGCCAGCAGCGCAGGACCGGGACAGGGTAATTCACCCCTCCACTTT. Translating gives CASSAGPGQGNSPLHF.

This clone was observed a few times. V usage is TRBV7-8 and J usage is TRBJ1-5, with 7 bases fitting TRBD1. J lost 0 bases, V lost 1 base, and 15 bases had no gene match. The germline CDR1 and CDR2 sequences are SGHVS and FQNEAQ. The CDR3 covers 20 residues. The CDR3 here is CASSLGLNRGTGYSNQPQHF. CDR3 bases: TGTGCCAGCAGCTTAGGGCTAAACAGGGGAACGGGTTATAGCAATCAGCCCCAGCATTTT.

V and J are TRBV19 and TRBJ1-5; no definite D call. The V and J ends lost 7 bases and 7 bases respectively, with 14 bases between them. Per germline, CDR1 LNHDA and CDR2 SQIVND (reference sequence). This CDR3 is 13 amino acids long. This CDR3 reads CASTTGSPQPQHF. As DNA, the CDR3 is TGTGCCAGTACGACTGGGAGCCCGCAGCCCCAGCATTTT.

The CDR3 spells CASSPPGQLYNEQFF. CDR3 DNA sequence: TGTGCCAGCAGTCCCCCCGGACAGTTATACAATGAGCAGTTCTTC. The V and J genes are TRBV25-1 and TRBJ2-1; tentative D call: TRBD1 (6 bases). The CDR3 length is 15 residues. Trimming cost V 5 bases and J 4 bases, with 15 bases left between them. CDR1 and CDR2 (germline): MGHDK, SYGVNS.

The V call is TRBV11-2, the J call TRBJ2-5; 10 bases are shared with TRBD2. With 5 bases clipped from V and 5 bases from J, the junction kept 5 bases outside the gene matches. The CDR3 has 14 residues. Looked up from germline, CDR1 is SGHAT and CDR2 is FQNNGV. The CDR3 reads CASSPAGGVETQYF. CDR3 DNA: TGTGCCAGCAGCCCAGCGGGGGGGGTGGAGACCCAGTACTTC. Supplemented by reference TRBV11-2 and TRBJ2-5, the full variable domain reads EAGVAQSPRYKIIEKRQSVAFWCNPISGHATLYWYQQILGQGPKLLIQFQNNGVVDDSQLPKDRFSAERLKGVDSTLKIQPAKLEDSAVYLCASSPAGGVETQYFGPGTRLLVL.

The V and J genes are TRBV6-5 and TRBJ2-7; perhaps TRBD2 as D (5 bases). This CDR3 is 14 amino acids long. V shed 0 bases and J shed 3 bases, with 9 bases lying between them. Looked up from germline, CDR1 is MNHEY and CDR2 is SVGAGI. The CDR3 region is CASSYSPGNYEQYF. The CDR3 nucleotides are TGTGCCAGCAGTTACTCGCCGGGAAACTACGAGCAGTACTTC.

In its sample, this clone was seen a few times. The chain is built from TRBV28 and TRBJ2-1, with D possibly TRBD2 on 7 matching bases. Per germline, CDR1 MDHEN and CDR2 SYDVKM. The V and J ends lost 7 bases and 0 bases respectively, with 16 bases between them. This CDR3 spans 16 amino acids. The CDR3 sequence is CASTSLGGASYNEQFF. In DNA form, the CDR3 reads TGTGCCAGCACCTCCCTAGGGGGGGCCTCCTACAATGAGCAGTTCTTC.

The chain joins TRBV10-3 to TRBJ2-5, with D maybe TRBD2 (6 bases). Germline V gene sequence: CDR1 ENHRY, CDR2 SYGVKD. The CDR3 is 14 residues long. The germline V and J ends were trimmed by 6 bases and 11 bases, with 22 bases remaining between them. CDR3: CAIRRTGETSEQYF. CDR3 DNA sequence: TGTGCCATCAGGAGAACGGGGGAAACTAGTGAGCAGTACTTC.

The chain is built from TRBV10-3 and TRBJ1-2; D call uncertain. Germline values: CDR1 ENHRY, CDR2 SYGVKD. The CDR3 sequence is 14 residues long. Between the trimmed V and J ends, which lost 0 bases and 2 bases, there was a span of 7 bases. The CDR3, as DNA: TGTGCCATCAGTGAGTCGGCAGGAAACTATGGCTACACCTTC. Its translation: CAISESAGNYGYTF.

This sequence joins TRBV19 and TRBJ1-6; TRBD1 aligns across 7 bases. Trimming removed 0 bases from V and 9 bases from J; junction bases left unmatched: 8. Germline-derived CDR1 and CDR2 are LNHDA and SQIVND (reference sequence). The CDR3 totals 16 residues. The CDR3 loop is CASSIDTTGVGSPLHF. The CDR3 DNA sequence: TGTGCCAGTAGTATAGACACCACAGGGGTCGGTTCACCCCTCCACTTT.

The chain uses TRBV7-8 and TRBJ2-2; weak D call: TRBD1 (8 bases). Germline CDR1 and CDR2: SGHVS and FQNEAQ. The V end lost 1 base, the J end lost 4 bases, and 13 bases lay between the germline ends. The CDR3 contains 16 residues. CDR3 nucleotide sequence: TGTGCCAGCAGCTTAGTACAGGGGGGGATCACCGGGGAGCTGTTTTTT. Residues: CASSLVQGGITGELFF.

This sequence joins TRBV7-2 and TRBJ2-2; D is perhaps TRBD2 (5 bases). Germline V gives CDR1 SGHTA, CDR2 FQGNSA. This CDR3 has 16 amino acids. The V end lost 1 base, the J end lost 0 bases, and 9 bases lay between the germline ends. CDR3 nucleotide sequence: TGTGCCAGCAGCTTAGATCGGGAAGCGAACACCGGGGAGCTGTTTTTT. This codes for CASSLDREANTGELFF.

The chain carries TRBV5-1 and TRBJ2-7, with D maybe TRBD1 (6 bases). The germline V gene encodes CDR1 SGHRS and CDR2 YFSETQ. The V end was cut by 4 bases, the J end by 0 bases, with 11 bases between. This CDR3 spans 14 amino acids. The CDR3 is CASSLGTNSYEQYF. CDR3 coding DNA: TGCGCCAGCAGCCTCGGGACAAACTCCTACGAGCAGTACTTC.

CDR3 loop: CASSREGTNQPQHF. CDR3 nucleotides: TGTGCCAGCAGCAGGGAGGGGACAAATCAGCCCCAGCATTTT. This chain joins TRBV5-8 and TRBJ1-5; possible D gene TRBD1, 6 bases. From germline, CDR1 is SGHTS and CDR2 YDEGEE. CDR3 size: 14 residues. V shed 4 bases and J shed 4 bases, with 12 bases lying between them. The whole variable domain, filled in from reference TRBV5-8 and TRBJ1-5, reads EAGVTQSPTHLIKTRGQQATLRCSPISGHTSVYWYQQALGLGLQFLLWYDEGEERNRGNFPPRFSGRQFPNYSSELNVNALELEDSALYLCASSREGTNQPQHFGDGTRLSIL.

This clone occurred a few times. The chain links TRBV6-5 to TRBJ1-1; no reliable D call. Trimming pared 0 bases from V and 8 bases from J, leaving 7 bases between. Looked up from germline, CDR1 is MNHEY and CDR2 is SVGAGI. This CDR3 is built from 12 residues. CDR3 region: CASSYSSQEAFF. For the CDR3, the DNA is TGTGCCAGCAGTTACTCCTCTCAGGAAGCTTTCTTT.

The chain carries TRBV10-3 and TRBJ2-1; 7 nucleotides match TRBD2. The CDR3 is 15 amino acids. The junction had 8 bases not matched to a gene; V was cut back by 4 bases and J by 5 bases. CDR1 and CDR2 (germline): ENHRY, SYGVKD. In nucleotides, the CDR3 is TGTGCCATCAGTGGCGGGGGTCGCGGTGACAATGAGCAGTTCTTC. Residues: CAISGGGRGDNEQFF.

This clone was counted only a few times. This chain links TRBV28 with TRBJ1-6; TRBD1 matches at 8 bases. V was clipped by 6 bases and J by 5 bases; unmatched bases: 9. CDR1 MDHEN and CDR2 SYDVKM come from the germline V gene. The CDR3 totals 16 residues. The CDR3 region is CASSSGQAGNNSPLHF. CDR3 DNA: TGTGCCAGCAGCTCGGGACAGGCCGGGAATAATTCACCCCTCCACTTT.

The V and J genes are TRBV28 and TRBJ1-5, with 10 bases fitting TRBD1. CDR3 length: 16 residues. CDR1 and CDR2 from the germline V gene are MDHEN and SYDVKM. The ends lost 5 bases at V and 4 bases at J; junction bases unmatched: 8. The CDR3 coding sequence is TGTGCCAGCAGTGACTACCGGACAGGGGGGAATCAGCCCCAGCATTTT. Translation: CASSDYRTGGNQPQHF.